These 27 T cell receptor beta chains were sequenced from one sample in a study of prognosis after radiotherapy for stage I lung cancer (dated by TCRdb to the early 2020s). Sequencer: Illumina HiSeq 3000. Two rounds of multiplex PCR were performed to amplify the TCR beta CDR3 region from genomic DNA. The first PCR round used primers specific to each TRBV and TRBJ gene, and the primer sequences were filed in Chinese patent CN105087789A. The public reads were quality trimmed at Q25 with fastp and then assembled into clones with MiXCR by TCRdb, keeping productive beta chains. Each entry is one CDR3 protein sequence, shown with its most common DNA and genes. This sample holds fewer than 65,000 distinct CDR3 sequences; 30% to 35% were observed only once. The top ten clonotypes cover approximately 8.3% of the sample. This specimen was PBMCs, taken before or after stereotactic body radiation therapy (not recorded which). The source is a donor over 45 with non-small cell lung cancer.

The table lists this clonotype with many counts. The genes are TRBV19 and TRBJ2-1; perhaps TRBD1 as D (6 bases). The V end lost 6 bases, the J end lost 8 bases, and 20 bases lay between the germline ends. Germline CDR1 and CDR2: LNHDA and SQIVND (reference sequence). The CDR3 runs 15 residues. The CDR3 loop is CASSPYGGVGDEQFF. The CDR3, as DNA: TGTGCCAGTAGCCCCTATGGGGGCGTTGGGGATGAGCAGTTCTTC.

This clonotype was seen many times. The chain joins TRBV24-1 to TRBJ2-1; the D gene is possibly TRBD2 (5 bases). The CDR3 has 14 residues. Germline values: CDR1 KGHDR, CDR2 SFDVKD. Between the trimmed V and J ends, which lost 3 bases and 5 bases, there was a span of 10 bases. CDR3 in amino acids: CATSDARVHNEQFF. The CDR3 nucleotides read TGTGCCACCAGTGATGCGAGGGTACACAATGAGCAGTTCTTC.

In regard to this clonotype: At one of its ends the junction is not consistent with the germline gene, which may arise from a read error. The chain recombines TRBV7-7 with TRBJ2-1, with 12 bases identical to TRBD2. This CDR3 is 15 amino acids long. Germline V gives CDR1 SSHAT, CDR2 FNYEAQ (reference sequence). For the CDR3, the DNA is TGTGCTAGCAGCTTAGGACTAGCGGGGAACAATGAGCAGTTCTTC. Translating gives CASSLGLAGNNEQFF.

This chain uses TRBV12-3 or TRBV12-4 with TRBJ2-5; tentative D call: TRBD2 (6 bases). Trimming stripped 6 bases from V and 9 bases from J, with 11 bases between. CDR3 length: 11 amino acids. CDR3: CASSPREAQYF. CDR3 sequence (DNA): TGTGCCAGCAGCCCCAGGGAGGCCCAGTACTTC.

This clonotype has ten or more counts. This chain joins TRBV20-1 and TRBJ1-1; 7 nucleotides agree with TRBD1. Trimming at V came to 0 bases and at J to 1 base, leaving 11 bases not matched to a gene. The germline CDR1 and CDR2 sequences are DFQATT and SNEGSKA (reference sequence). The CDR3 runs 17 residues. CDR3 sequence: CSARDRDRTWTNTEAFF. Written as DNA, the CDR3 is TGCAGTGCTAGAGATCGGGACAGAACTTGGACGAACACTGAAGCTTTCTTT.

Judged by abundance, this clonotype is medium-sized. The chain has TRBV6-1 and TRBJ1-1; 9 positions agree with TRBD1. There are 13 residues in the CDR3. Germline V gene data show CDR1 as MNHNS and CDR2 as SASEGT. Trimming cost V 6 bases and J 5 bases; bases outside gene matches: 4. The CDR3 spells CASRQGAQTEAFF. CDR3 sequence (DNA): TGTGCCAGCAGACAGGGGGCGCAAACTGAAGCTTTCTTT.

In this sample, this clonotype turned up many times. The V gene is TRBV7-2, the J gene TRBJ1-1; no clear D. Trimming pared 5 bases from V and 8 bases from J, leaving 18 bases between. CDR1 and CDR2 from the germline V gene are SGHTA and FQGNSA. The CDR3 runs to 14 residues. CDR3 in amino acids: CASSPGLRAGEAFF. The DNA for the CDR3 is TGTGCCAGCAGCCCCGGACTAAGGGCGGGCGAAGCTTTCTTT.

This clonotype was seen a few times. It may be a read error: a sequence one base away is much more abundant. The chain recombines TRBV15 with TRBJ2-5, with D tentatively TRBD2 (7 bases). Germline CDR1 and CDR2: LNHNV and YYDKDF (reference sequence). This CDR3 has 14 amino acids. The CDR3 bases are TGTACCACCAGCAGAGGGGGGGTCCAAGAGACCCAGTACTTC. It encodes CTTSRGGVQETQYF.

Notes on this clonotype: A clone one base away is much larger, so this may be a read error. The chain combines TRBV7-9 with TRBJ1-1; D is ambiguous. In germline, CDR1 is SEHNR, CDR2 FQNEAQ (reference sequence). The CDR3 loop spans 14 amino acids. This chain's CDR3 is CASSLFAGNTESFF. The CDR3 coding sequence is TGTGCCAGCAGCTTATTTGCTGGGAACACTGAATCTTTCTTT.

This clonotype was seen at least ten times. The chain is built from TRBV6-1 and TRBJ1-6; D is uncertain. This CDR3 comprises 13 residues. The V gene lost 7 bases and the J gene lost 7 bases, with 11 bases spanning the gap. CDR1 is MNHNS and CDR2 is SASEGT in the germline V gene. The CDR3 loop reads CASKAQNNSPLHF. As DNA, the CDR3 is TGTGCCAGCAAGGCACAGAACAATTCACCCCTCCACTTT.

The rearrangement joins TRBV6-1 to TRBJ2-3, with 10 bases lining up with TRBD2. CDR1 is MNHNS, CDR2 SASEGT, per germline. The CDR3 runs to 15 residues. V gave up 5 bases and J gave up 5 bases; unmatched junction bases: 7. For the CDR3, the DNA is TGTGCCAGCAGTCCCCTTAGCGGGAGGATAGATACGCAGTATTTT. This translates into CASSPLSGRIDTQYF.

The chain couples TRBV6-2 or TRBV6-3 to TRBJ2-3, with D possibly TRBD2 on 5 matching bases. The CDR3 extends over 15 amino acids. From germline, CDR1 is MNHEY and CDR2 SVGEGT. Trimming shortened V by 0 bases and J by 5 bases, and 12 bases separated the two germline ends. DNA of the CDR3: TGTGCCAGCAGTTACTCTGCCAGCGGTGGAGATACGCAGTATTTT. Protein product: CASSYSASGGDTQYF.

This clonotype appeared many times. The V call is TRBV30, the J call TRBJ1-5; D remains unclear. V gave up 1 base and J gave up 8 bases, with 18 bases separating them. Germline CDR1 GTSNPN, CDR2 SVGIG (reference sequence). The CDR3 runs 15 residues. Written as DNA, the CDR3 is TGTGCCTGGAGTGGTCCTTATGGGGAATCAGAGCCCCAGCATTTT. Translated: CAWSGPYGESEPQHF.

The chain links TRBV11-3 to TRBJ1-1; TRBD1 matches 9 bases. Germline V gene data show CDR1 as SGHNT and CDR2 as YENEEA. The CDR3 is 19 amino acids. With 5 bases clipped from V and 1 base from J, the junction kept 17 bases outside the gene matches. The CDR3 DNA is TGTGCCAGCAGCCTTAACCTTAGGACAGGGGCCCGGGCGAACACTGAAGCTTTCTTT. This translates into CASSLNLRTGARANTEAFF.

V is TRBV15 and J is TRBJ1-2; D remains unclear. Per the germline V gene, CDR1 is LNHNV and CDR2 is YYDKDF (reference sequence). The V gene lost 8 bases and the J gene lost 6 bases, with 28 bases spanning the gap. The CDR3 extends over 17 amino acids. CDR3: CATVAGFNTSDVNGYTF. The CDR3 region has the DNA TGTGCCACCGTCGCCGGTTTCAATACCAGTGACGTGAATGGCTACACCTTC.

This clonotype was seen once. This chain connects TRBV27 to TRBJ1-2; D is ambiguous. The germline gives CDR1 MNHEY, CDR2 SMNVEV (reference sequence). The CDR3 is 14 residues long. The germline V and J ends were trimmed by 5 bases and 4 bases, with 14 bases remaining between them. CDR3 amino acids: CASSTGSAIYGYTF. The CDR3, as DNA: TGTGCCAGCAGTACGGGGTCAGCCATCTATGGCTACACCTTC.

There are many counts of this clonotype. V usage is TRBV6-2 or TRBV6-3 and J usage is TRBJ1-5; TRBD1 agrees at 8 bases. The J segment lost 5 bases and the V segment lost 0 bases, leaving 9 bases of the junction unmatched. Germline V gene sequence: CDR1 MNHEY, CDR2 SVGEGT. This CDR3 has 17 residues. The CDR3 sequence is CASSYSIPGGADQPQHF. The CDR3 DNA follows: TGTGCCAGCAGTTACTCGATTCCAGGGGGCGCCGATCAGCCCCAGCATTTT.

Note on this clonotype: The likely explanation is a read error, given a far larger clone one base away. The chain recombines TRBV6-4 with TRBJ2-7; D uncertain. The CDR3 is 13 residues long. The V end was cut by 6 bases, the J end by 8 bases, with 17 bases between. The germline V gene encodes CDR1 MRHNA and CDR2 SNTAGT. The CDR3 sequence is CASSPTESGQQYF. In nucleotides, the CDR3 is TGTGCCAGCAGCCCCACCGAATCTGGACAGCAGTACTTC.

Remarks on this clonotype: A much larger clonotype is one base distant, so this may be a read error. The chain is built from TRBV25-1 and TRBJ1-2; possible D gene TRBD1, 6 bases. Deletions cut 5 bases from V and 8 bases from J, with 18 bases between. The CDR3 runs to 14 residues. The germline gives CDR1 MGHDK, CDR2 SYGVNS. The CDR3 DNA reads as TGTGCCAGCAGTAGTGCTTTGGACAGTCCCGGCTACACCTTC. This encodes CASSSALDSPGYTF.

This sequence joins TRBV20-1 and TRBJ1-5; D ambiguous. Germline V gene sequence: CDR1 DFQATT, CDR2 SNEGSKA (reference sequence). The length of the CDR3 is 13 residues. The ends were cut back, 2 bases at V and 5 bases at J, with 10 bases in the middle. In DNA, the CDR3 is TGCAGTGCTAGACGGCCAGCAGATCAGCCCCAGCATTTT. Residues: CSARRPADQPQHF.

This clonotype was detected ten times or more. The J gene is TRBJ2-7, the V gene TRBV9; 8 bases match TRBD2. The CDR3 extends over 15 amino acids. V lost 4 bases, J lost 6 bases, and 12 bases stayed unmatched. Germline V gene sequence: CDR1 SGDLS, CDR2 YYNGEE. In nucleotides, the CDR3 is TGTGCCAGCAGCTCTCCCAGCGGGGGTGTGGCCGAGCAGTACTTC. Translation: CASSSPSGGVAEQYF.

This clonotype has a count of ten or more. The chain recombines TRBV4-3 with TRBJ2-3; D gene ambiguous. Germline V gene data show CDR1 as LGHNA and CDR2 as YSLEER. V gave up 0 bases and J gave up 3 bases, with 13 bases separating them. The CDR3 covers 16 residues. CDR3 amino acids: CASSQDTTDGTDTQYF. CDR3 DNA sequence: TGCGCCAGCAGCCAAGATACCACCGATGGGACAGATACGCAGTATTTT.

This clonotype was recorded at least ten times. V is TRBV9 and J is TRBJ2-2, with 7 nucleotides matching TRBD2. The V gene end was trimmed by 3 bases and the J gene end by 0 bases; junction bases not matched to a gene: 8. From germline, CDR1 is SGDLS and CDR2 YYNGEE. This CDR3 spans 17 amino acids. The CDR3 protein is CASSAQSSGANTGELFF. In nucleotides, the CDR3 is TGTGCCAGCAGCGCTCAATCTAGCGGAGCGAACACCGGGGAGCTGTTTTTT.

Notes on this clonotype: This sequence may be a read error, since a much larger clone differs from it by one base. The V gene is TRBV6-1, the J gene TRBJ2-5; 12 bases agree with TRBD2. The CDR3 is 17 residues long. In germline, CDR1 is MNHNS, CDR2 SASEGT. The V and J ends lost 6 bases and 5 bases, in that order; junction bases with no gene match: 13. The CDR3 region has the DNA TGTGCCAGCAGCTCCGGGACTAGCGGGTCCAGGGTGGAGACCCAGTACTTC. It translates to CASSSGTSGSRVETQYF.

Many counts were recorded for this clonotype. This rearrangement joins TRBV2 to TRBJ2-3; D gene ambiguous. From germline, CDR1 is SNHLY and CDR2 FYNNEI. Trimming cost V 2 bases and J 7 bases, with 7 bases left between them. The CDR3 consists of 12 residues. CDR3 DNA sequence: TGTGCCAGCAGTGAAAGAAGATATACGCAGTATTTT. This encodes CASSERRYTQYF.

This clonotype was observed many times. J is TRBJ2-7 and V is TRBV20-1; 8 bases match TRBD1. J gave up 4 bases and V 5 bases, and 10 bases lay outside the gene matches. This CDR3 is 14 amino acids long. Germline assignment: CDR1 DFQATT and CDR2 SNEGSKA (reference sequence). DNA for the CDR3: TGCAGTGCTGTTCAGGGGGCTGGGGGGTACGAGCAGTACTTC. It encodes CSAVQGAGGYEQYF.

This clonotype was found many times. The V call is TRBV19, the J call TRBJ2-2; D gene unclear. This CDR3 contains 14 residues. V was trimmed by 3 bases and J by 3 bases, leaving 8 bases between them. The germline gives CDR1 LNHDA, CDR2 SQIVND (reference sequence). The CDR3 sequence: CASSIIADTGELFF. CDR3 nucleotides: TGTGCCAGTAGTATTATTGCAGACACCGGGGAGCTGTTTTTT.